A single sample gave rise to the 10 T cell receptor beta chains below, sequenced in a study of blood T cells in healthy people across ages. The authors ran a second PCR of 7 to 11 cycles using a sample-barcoded 5' primer and a J-beta primer mix. TCRdb independently ran MiXCR on the 5' RACE reads; one entry per CDR3 protein. The table shows about 1.6 million distinct CDR3 sequences, with roughly 30% occurring only once. Sequencing was done on a sample of blood. The source of these receptors is a woman aged 25 to 39 in good health.

With regard to this clonotype: A read error may explain this, as a much larger clone is one base away. CDR3 DNA sequence: TGTGCCAGCAGTTTGGGGAAATCCGAGCAGTACTTC. Its protein product is CASSLGKSEQYF. V usage is TRBV12-3 or TRBV12-4 and J usage is TRBJ2-7; D gene uncertain. Trimming shortened V by 3 bases and J by 6 bases, and 9 bases separated the two germline ends. The CDR3 runs to 12 residues.

This clonotype was recorded at least ten times. The genes are TRBV6-5 and TRBJ1-2; 9 positions agree with TRBD1. Germline V gene sequence: CDR1 MNHEY, CDR2 SVGAGI. The V segment lost 2 bases and the J segment 6 bases; nucleotides outside the gene matches: 1. The CDR3 has 13 amino acids. CDR3 loop: CASSYRDRDGYTF. CDR3 sequence (DNA): TGTGCCAGCAGTTACCGGGACAGGGATGGCTACACCTTC.

This clonotype was seen a few times. J is TRBJ1-1 and V is TRBV15; no definite D call. This CDR3 contains 14 residues. CDR1 LNHNV and CDR2 YYDKDF come from the germline V gene (reference sequence). V gave up 5 bases and J gave up 3 bases, with 13 bases separating them. The CDR3 DNA reads TGTGCCACCAGCCTGGTTAGGGCTTACACTGAAGCTTTCTTT. It codes for CATSLVRAYTEAFF.

The chain carries TRBV11-3 and TRBJ2-5; maybe TRBD2 (6 bases). This CDR3 region has 15 residues. Trimming shortened V by 1 base and J by 5 bases, and 14 bases separated the two germline ends. The germline V gene has CDR1 SGHNT and CDR2 YENEEA. Here the CDR3 reads CASSLGSRGEETQYF. The CDR3 nucleotides read TGTGCCAGCAGCTTAGGGTCCCGCGGGGAGGAGACCCAGTACTTC.

This chain links TRBV5-1 with TRBJ2-5, with TRBD1 matching over 7 bases. The CDR3 spans 15 residues. V trimming: 4 bases; J trimming: 11 bases; junction bases outside the gene matches: 17. Germline V gives CDR1 SGHRS, CDR2 YFSETQ. This chain's CDR3 is CASSPSTGWRNEQYF. The CDR3 DNA reads TGCGCCAGCAGCCCGTCGACAGGGTGGAGGAATGAGCAGTACTTC.

As to this clonotype: A read error may be the cause here, since a much bigger clone is one base away. The chain links TRBV2 to TRBJ2-5; 8 nucleotides agree with TRBD2. The CDR3 is made up of 14 amino acids. The V gene end was trimmed by 5 bases and the J gene end by 0 bases; junction bases not matched to a gene: 2. The V gene's germline CDR1 is SNHLY and CDR2 FYNNEI. The DNA for the CDR3 is TGTGCCAGCAGTATACTAGCGGACCAAGAGACCCAGTACTTC. Protein: CASSILADQETQYF.

This chain connects TRBV20-1 to TRBJ2-5, with 9 bases fitting TRBD2. The CDR3 contains 13 residues. The germline V gene encodes CDR1 DFQATT and CDR2 SNEGSKA (reference sequence). Losses at the gene ends were 7 bases for V and 4 bases for J; bases not matched to a gene: 7. The chain's CDR3 is CSVLGSGGETQYF. Written as DNA, the CDR3 is TGCAGTGTCCTGGGTAGCGGGGGAGAGACCCAGTACTTC.

Worth noting for this clonotype: A much bigger clone sits one base away, suggesting this may be a read error. J is TRBJ2-5 and V is TRBV10-3; D unclear. CDR1 and CDR2 from the germline V gene are ENHRY and SYGVKD. This CDR3 region has 15 residues. CDR3 sequence: CAVSESTDNGETQYF. CDR3 sequence (DNA): TGTGCCGTCAGTGAGTCGACCGACAATGGAGAGACCCAGTACTTC.

This chain links TRBV3-1 with TRBJ2-5; a possible D gene is TRBD2 (5 bases). CDR3 length equals 16 residues. V lost 0 bases to trimming and J lost 2 bases, with 13 bases between them. Germline V gives CDR1 LGHDT, CDR2 YNNKEL (reference sequence). CDR3 nucleotides: TGTGCCAGCAGCCAAGATCGGGCGGGCCCGCAAGAGACCCAGTACTTC. This gives the protein CASSQDRAGPQETQYF.

The chain joins TRBV25-1 to TRBJ2-7; D is perhaps TRBD1 (5 bases). CDR1 is MGHDK and CDR2 is SYGVNS in the germline V gene. Between the trimmed V and J ends, which lost 1 base and 7 bases, there was a span of 14 bases. The CDR3 runs to 14 residues. CDR3 DNA: TGTGCCAGCAGTGAATTTCAGGGTACTGGGGAGCAGTACTTC. It specifies CASSEFQGTGEQYF.